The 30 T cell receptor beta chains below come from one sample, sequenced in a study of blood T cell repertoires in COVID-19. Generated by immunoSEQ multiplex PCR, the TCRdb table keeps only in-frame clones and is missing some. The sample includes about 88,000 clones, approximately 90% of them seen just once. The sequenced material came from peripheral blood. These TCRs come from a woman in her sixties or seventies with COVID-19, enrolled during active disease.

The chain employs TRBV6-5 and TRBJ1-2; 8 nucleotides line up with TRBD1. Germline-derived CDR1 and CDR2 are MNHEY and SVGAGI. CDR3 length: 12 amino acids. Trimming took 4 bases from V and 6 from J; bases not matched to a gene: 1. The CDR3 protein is CASSLTGDGYTF. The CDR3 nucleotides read TGTGCCAGCAGTTTGACAGGGGATGGCTACACCTTC.

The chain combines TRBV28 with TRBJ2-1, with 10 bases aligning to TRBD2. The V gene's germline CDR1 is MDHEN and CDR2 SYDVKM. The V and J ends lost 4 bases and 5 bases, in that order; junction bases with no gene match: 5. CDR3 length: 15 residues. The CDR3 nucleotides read TGTGCCAGCAGTTCAGCGGGGGGGCGGAACAATGAGCAGTTCTTC. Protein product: CASSSAGGRNNEQFF. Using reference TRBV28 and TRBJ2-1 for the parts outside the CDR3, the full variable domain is DVKVTQSSRYLVKRTGEKVFLECVQDMDHENMFWYRQDPGLGLRLIYFSYDVKMKEKGDIPEGYSVSREKKERFSLILESASTNQTSMYLCASSSAGGRNNEQFFGPGTRLTVL.

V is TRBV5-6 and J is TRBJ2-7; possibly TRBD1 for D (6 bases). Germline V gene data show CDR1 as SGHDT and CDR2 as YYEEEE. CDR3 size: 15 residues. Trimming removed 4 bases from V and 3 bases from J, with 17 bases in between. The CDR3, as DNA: TGTGCCAGCAGCCCATCGGGGACATTATTCTACGAGCAGTACTTC. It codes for CASSPSGTLFYEQYF.

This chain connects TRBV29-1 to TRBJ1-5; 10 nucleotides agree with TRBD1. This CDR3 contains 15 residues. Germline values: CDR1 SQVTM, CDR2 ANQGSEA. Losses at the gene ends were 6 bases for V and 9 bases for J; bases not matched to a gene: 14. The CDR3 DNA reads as TGCAGCGTCAGCGACGGGACAGGGGCCCTTTTGCCCCAGCATTTT. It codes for CSVSDGTGALLPQHF.

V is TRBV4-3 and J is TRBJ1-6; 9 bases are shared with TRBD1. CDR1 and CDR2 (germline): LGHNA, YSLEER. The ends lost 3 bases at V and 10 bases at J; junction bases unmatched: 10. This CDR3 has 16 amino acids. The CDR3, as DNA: TGCGCCAGCAGCCAGTCCGGGACAGGGTCTGGGTCACCCCTCCACTTT. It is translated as CASSQSGTGSGSPLHF.

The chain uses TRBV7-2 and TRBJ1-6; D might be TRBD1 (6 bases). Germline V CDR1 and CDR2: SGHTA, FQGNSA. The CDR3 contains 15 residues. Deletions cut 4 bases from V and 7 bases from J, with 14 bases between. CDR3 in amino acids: CASSSTGPGNSPLHF. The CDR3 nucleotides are TGTGCCAGCAGCTCCACAGGGCCGGGCAATTCACCCCTCCACTTT.

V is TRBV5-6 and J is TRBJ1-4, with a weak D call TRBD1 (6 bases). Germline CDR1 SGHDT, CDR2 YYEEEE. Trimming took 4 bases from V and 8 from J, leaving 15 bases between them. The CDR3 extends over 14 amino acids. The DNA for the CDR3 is TGTGCCAGCAGCCGGAGGACAGTGTTGGAAAAACTGTTTTTT. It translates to CASSRRTVLEKLFF.

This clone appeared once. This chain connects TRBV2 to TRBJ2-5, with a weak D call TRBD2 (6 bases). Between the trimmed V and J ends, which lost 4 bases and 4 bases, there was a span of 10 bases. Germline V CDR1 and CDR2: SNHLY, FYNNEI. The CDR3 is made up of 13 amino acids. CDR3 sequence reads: CASSVGGAETQYF. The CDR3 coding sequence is TGTGCCAGCAGTGTGGGCGGGGCAGAGACCCAGTACTTC.

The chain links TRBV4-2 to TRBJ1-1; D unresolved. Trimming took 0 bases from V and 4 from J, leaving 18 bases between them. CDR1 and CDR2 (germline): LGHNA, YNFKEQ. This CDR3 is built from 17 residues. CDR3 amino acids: CASSQEAGYPRSTEAFF. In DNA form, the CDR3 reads TGTGCCAGCAGCCAAGAAGCCGGGTACCCTAGGAGCACTGAAGCTTTCTTT.

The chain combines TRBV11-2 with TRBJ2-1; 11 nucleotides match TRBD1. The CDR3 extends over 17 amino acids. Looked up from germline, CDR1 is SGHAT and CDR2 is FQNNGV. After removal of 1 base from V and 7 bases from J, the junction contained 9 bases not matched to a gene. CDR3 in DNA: TGTGCCAGCAGCTTAGTTTCAGGACAGGGGGCTTTAAATGAGCAGTTCTTC. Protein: CASSLVSGQGALNEQFF.

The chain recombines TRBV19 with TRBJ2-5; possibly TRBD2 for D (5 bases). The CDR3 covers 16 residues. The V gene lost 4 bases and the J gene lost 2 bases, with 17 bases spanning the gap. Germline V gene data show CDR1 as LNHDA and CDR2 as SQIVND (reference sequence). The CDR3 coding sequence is TGTGCCAGTAGTAACCCCCGGAGGTGGCCACAAGAGACCCAGTACTTC. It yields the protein CASSNPRRWPQETQYF.

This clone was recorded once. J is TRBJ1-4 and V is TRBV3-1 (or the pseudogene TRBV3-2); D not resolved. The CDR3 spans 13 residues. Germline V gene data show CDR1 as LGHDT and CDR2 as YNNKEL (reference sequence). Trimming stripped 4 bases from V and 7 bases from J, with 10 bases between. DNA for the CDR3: TGTGCCAGCAGCCCCATCCCCAGTGAAAAACTGTTTTTT. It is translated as CASSPIPSEKLFF.

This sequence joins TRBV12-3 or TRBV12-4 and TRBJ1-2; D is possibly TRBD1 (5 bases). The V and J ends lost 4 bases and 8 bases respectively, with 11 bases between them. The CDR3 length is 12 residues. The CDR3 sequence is CASSSPQGGYTF. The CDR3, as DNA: TGTGCCAGCAGTTCCCCCCAGGGAGGCTACACCTTC.

Here the CDR3 DNA reads TGTGCCACGGGACTAGCGGGGGGGCAGACCGGGGAGCTGTTTTTT. Residues: CATGLAGGQTGELFF. The chain uses TRBV10-3 and TRBJ2-2, with 16 positions matching TRBD2. V lost 10 bases, J lost 5 bases, and 4 bases stayed unmatched. The CDR3 is 15 amino acids. The germline V gene has CDR1 ENHRY and CDR2 SYGVKD.

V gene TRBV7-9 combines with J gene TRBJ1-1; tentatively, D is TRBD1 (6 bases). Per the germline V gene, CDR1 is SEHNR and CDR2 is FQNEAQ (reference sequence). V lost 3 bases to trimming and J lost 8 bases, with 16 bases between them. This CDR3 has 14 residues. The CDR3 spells CASSLSLGGAEAFF. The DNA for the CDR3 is TGTGCCAGCAGCTTGAGCCTTGGGGGGGCGGAAGCTTTCTTT.

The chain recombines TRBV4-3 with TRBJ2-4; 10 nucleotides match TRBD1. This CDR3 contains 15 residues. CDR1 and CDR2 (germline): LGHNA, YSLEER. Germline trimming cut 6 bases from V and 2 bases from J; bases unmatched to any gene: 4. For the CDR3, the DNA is TGCGCCAGCAGTCGGGACAGGGGTACCAAAAACATTCAGTACTTC. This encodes CASSRDRGTKNIQYF.

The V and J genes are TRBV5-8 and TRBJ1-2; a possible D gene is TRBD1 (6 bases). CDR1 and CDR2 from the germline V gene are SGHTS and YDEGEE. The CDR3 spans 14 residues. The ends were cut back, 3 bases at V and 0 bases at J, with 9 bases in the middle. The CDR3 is CASSWGLANYGYTF. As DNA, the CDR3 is TGTGCCAGCAGCTGGGGGCTCGCTAACTATGGCTACACCTTC.

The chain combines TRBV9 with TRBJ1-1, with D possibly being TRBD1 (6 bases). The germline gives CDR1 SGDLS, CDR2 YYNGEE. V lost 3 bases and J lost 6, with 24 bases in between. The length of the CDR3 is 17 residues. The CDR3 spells CASSATGGGREGAEAFF. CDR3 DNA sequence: TGTGCCAGCAGCGCCACCGGCGGGGGCCGGGAAGGCGCTGAAGCTTTCTTT. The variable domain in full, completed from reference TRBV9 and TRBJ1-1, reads DSGVTQTPKHLITATGQRVTLRCSPRSGDLSVYWYQQSLDQGLQFLIQYYNGEERAKGNILERFSAQQFPDLHSELNLSSLELGDSALYFCASSATGGGREGAEAFFGQGTRLTVV.

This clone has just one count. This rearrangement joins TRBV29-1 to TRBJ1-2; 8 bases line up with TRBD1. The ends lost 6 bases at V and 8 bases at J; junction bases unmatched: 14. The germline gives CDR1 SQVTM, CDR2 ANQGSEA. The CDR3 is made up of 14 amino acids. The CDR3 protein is CSVDQMTGAGGYTF. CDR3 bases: TGCAGCGTAGACCAGATGACAGGGGCTGGAGGCTACACCTTC.

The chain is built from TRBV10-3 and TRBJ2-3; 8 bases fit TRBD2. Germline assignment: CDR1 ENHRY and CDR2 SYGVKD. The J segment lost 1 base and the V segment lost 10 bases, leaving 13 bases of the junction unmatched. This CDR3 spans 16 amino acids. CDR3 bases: TGTGCCAGCAGAGACCGTGCAGCGGGGGGCACAGATACGCAGTATTTT. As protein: CASRDRAAGGTDTQYF.

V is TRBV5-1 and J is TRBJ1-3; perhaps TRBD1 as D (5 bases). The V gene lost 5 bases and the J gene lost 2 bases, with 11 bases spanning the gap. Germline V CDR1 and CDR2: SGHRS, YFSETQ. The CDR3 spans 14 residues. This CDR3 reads CASSLGQTGNTIYF. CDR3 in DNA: TGCGCCAGCAGTCTGGGGCAGACTGGAAACACCATATATTTT.

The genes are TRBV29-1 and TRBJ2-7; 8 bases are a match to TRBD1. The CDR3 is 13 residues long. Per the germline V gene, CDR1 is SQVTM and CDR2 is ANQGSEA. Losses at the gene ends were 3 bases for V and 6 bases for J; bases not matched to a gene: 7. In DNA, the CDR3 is TGCAGCGTTGAGGGGGCAGGGGGCGCCGAGCAGTACTTC. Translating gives CSVEGAGGAEQYF.

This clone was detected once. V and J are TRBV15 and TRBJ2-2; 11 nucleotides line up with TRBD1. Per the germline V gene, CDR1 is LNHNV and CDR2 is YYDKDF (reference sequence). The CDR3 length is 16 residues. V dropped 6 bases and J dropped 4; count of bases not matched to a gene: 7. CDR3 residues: CATRDGTGGFTGELFF. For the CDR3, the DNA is TGTGCCACCAGAGACGGGACAGGGGGGTTCACCGGGGAGCTGTTTTTT.

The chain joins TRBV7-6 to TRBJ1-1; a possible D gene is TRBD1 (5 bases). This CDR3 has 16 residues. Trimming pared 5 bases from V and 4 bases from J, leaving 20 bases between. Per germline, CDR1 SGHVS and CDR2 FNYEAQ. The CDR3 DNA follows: TGTGCCAGCAGCCAAGCAACCAGGGCCTGGGGCACTGAAGCTTTCTTT. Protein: CASSQATRAWGTEAFF.

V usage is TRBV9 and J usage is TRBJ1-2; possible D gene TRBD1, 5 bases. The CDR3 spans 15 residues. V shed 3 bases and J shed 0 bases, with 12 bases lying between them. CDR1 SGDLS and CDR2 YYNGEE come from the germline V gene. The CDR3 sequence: CASSGDWGANYGYTF. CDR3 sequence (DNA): TGTGCCAGCAGCGGGGACTGGGGAGCTAACTATGGCTACACCTTC.

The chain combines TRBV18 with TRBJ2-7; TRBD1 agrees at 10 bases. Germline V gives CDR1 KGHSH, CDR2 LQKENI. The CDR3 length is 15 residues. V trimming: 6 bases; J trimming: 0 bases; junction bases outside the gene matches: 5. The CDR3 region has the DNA TGTGCCAGCTCGGCGGGACAGGGGATCTCCTACGAGCAGTACTTC. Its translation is CASSAGQGISYEQYF.

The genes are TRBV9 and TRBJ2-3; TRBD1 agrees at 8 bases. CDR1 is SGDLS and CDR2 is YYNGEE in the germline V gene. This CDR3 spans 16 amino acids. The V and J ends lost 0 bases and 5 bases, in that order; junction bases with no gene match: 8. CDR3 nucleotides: TGTGCCAGCAGCGTAGGGGGGACAGGAATAATAGATACGCAGTATTTT. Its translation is CASSVGGTGIIDTQYF.

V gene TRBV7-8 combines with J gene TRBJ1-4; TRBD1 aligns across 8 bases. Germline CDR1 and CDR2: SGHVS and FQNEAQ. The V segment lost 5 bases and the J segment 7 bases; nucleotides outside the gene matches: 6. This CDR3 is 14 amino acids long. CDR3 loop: CASSAAGTGEKLFF. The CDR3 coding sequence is TGTGCCAGCAGCGCGGCCGGGACAGGTGAAAAACTGTTTTTT.

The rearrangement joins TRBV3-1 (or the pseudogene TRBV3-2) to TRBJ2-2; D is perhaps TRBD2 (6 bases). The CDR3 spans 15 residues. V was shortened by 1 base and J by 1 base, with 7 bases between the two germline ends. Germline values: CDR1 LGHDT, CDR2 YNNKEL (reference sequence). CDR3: CASSQGGENTGELFF. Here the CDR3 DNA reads TGTGCCAGCAGCCAAGGCGGGGAGAACACCGGGGAGCTGTTTTTT.

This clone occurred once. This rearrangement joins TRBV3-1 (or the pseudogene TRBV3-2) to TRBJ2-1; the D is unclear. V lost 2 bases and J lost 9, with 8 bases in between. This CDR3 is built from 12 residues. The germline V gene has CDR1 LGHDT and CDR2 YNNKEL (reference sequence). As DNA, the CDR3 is TGTGCCAGCAGCCAATTGTACGGTGAGCAGTTCTTC. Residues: CASSQLYGEQFF.